One and the same sample provided the 32 T cell receptor beta chains below, sequenced in a study of T cell clonality in common variable immunodeficiency. Study-level points and caveats: Fewer deletions and N-nucleotide insertions were reportedly seen in common variable immunodeficiency TCR beta sequences.

No antigen has been assigned to these receptors. Only in-frame clones appear in the TCRdb table, and some are missing; sequencing was by immunoSEQ multiplex PCR. The sample includes around 9,200 clones, none of them occurring once. Sequencing was done on a sample of peripheral blood mononuclear cells. Receptors originate from a human donor with common variable immunodeficiency.

This clone was detected ten times or more. This same CDR3 is encoded by further DNA sequences in the sample. CDR3 sequence: CSAASRLAGTYNEQFF. The sequenced CDR3 bases are TGCAGTGCGGCTAGCCGGCTAGCGGGCACCTACAATGAG. The chain has TRBV20-1 and TRBJ2-1; 8 bases match TRBD2. The read halts 3 residues ahead of the CDR3 end, with the missing end drawn from the germline J gene. V lost 6 bases to trimming and J lost 2 bases; unmatched junction nucleotides: 12. The CDR3 spans 16 residues. Germline assignment: CDR1 DFQATT and CDR2 SNEGSKA (reference sequence).

This clone was observed many times. The missing CDR3 end, 3 residues past where the read stops, is filled in from the germline J gene. J is TRBJ2-7 and V is TRBV18, with D tentatively TRBD1 (6 bases). Trimming cost V 3 bases and J 4 bases, with 10 bases left between them. This CDR3 region has 13 residues. CDR1 and CDR2 from the germline V gene are KGHSH and LQKENI. The CDR3 loop reads CASSPGASYEQYF. CDR3 DNA (partial): TGTGCCAGCTCACCGGGGGCGTCTTACGAG. The variable domain in full, with the rest retrieved from reference TRBV18 and TRBJ2-7, is NAGVMQNPRHLVRRRGQEARLRCSPMKGHSHVYWYRQLPEEGLKFMVYLQKENIIDESGMPKERFSAEFPKEGPSILRIQQVVRGDSAAYFCASSPGASYEQYFGPGTRLTVT.

This clone occurred many times. A much bigger clone sits one base away, suggesting this may be a read error. The sequenced CDR3 bases are TGCGCCAGCAGCTTGGCCTTGCAGGGTTTAGGAGAGACC. It yields the protein CASSLALQGLGET. Given in full, the CDR3 is CASSLALQGLGETQYF. The V and J genes are TRBV5-1 and TRBJ2-5; a weak D match, TRBD1 (5 bases). The CDR3 extends 3 residues past the end of the read, so its final part is completed from the germline J gene. CDR3 length equals 16 residues. Germline V gene data show CDR1 as SGHRS and CDR2 as YFSETQ. The V and J ends lost 0 bases and 4 bases respectively, with 16 bases between them.

This clone has ten or more counts. The read halts 3 residues ahead of the CDR3 end, with the missing end drawn from the germline J gene. The gene calls are TRBV6-2 or TRBV6-3 and TRBJ1-2; possibly TRBD1 for D (5 bases). The V gene lost 6 bases and the J gene lost 2 bases, with 16 bases spanning the gap. The CDR3 consists of 15 residues. Germline loops: CDR1 MNHEY, CDR2 SVGEGT. The CDR3 loop is CASRSGTKTNYGYTF. The covered CDR3 bases are TGTGCCAGCAGGTCCGGGACTAAAACCAACTATGGC.

This clone was picked up many times. The read ends 3 residues before the CDR3 terminus; that terminus is restored from the germline J gene. The chain carries TRBV5-1 and TRBJ2-1; TRBD1 matches at 8 bases. Trimming cost V 4 bases and J 3 bases; bases outside gene matches: 6. The CDR3 contains 15 residues. The germline V gene has CDR1 SGHRS and CDR2 YFSETQ. The CDR3 region is CASSVGQVGYNEQFF. The part of the CDR3 DNA that was read is TGCGCCAGCAGCGTGGGACAGGTGGGCTACAATGAG.

This clone was detected ten times or more. The CDR3 end lies 3 residues beyond the end of the read and is filled in from the germline J gene. The J gene is TRBJ2-5, the V gene TRBV30, with D uncertain. From germline, CDR1 is GTSNPN and CDR2 SVGIG (reference sequence). This CDR3 spans 13 amino acids. V lost 0 bases and J lost 0, with 5 bases in between. The CDR3 here is CAWSVTHQETQYF. The covered CDR3 bases are TGTGCCTGGAGTGTGACACACCAAGAGACC.

Many counts were recorded for this clone. Read data end 3 residues before the CDR3 end; the end is taken from the germline J gene. The chain carries TRBV5-1 and TRBJ2-3; D possibly matches TRBD1 or TRBD2 (5 bases each). Germline-derived CDR1 and CDR2 are SGHRS and YFSETQ. V lost 9 bases to trimming and J lost 4 bases, with 21 bases between them. The CDR3 runs to 15 residues. Partial CDR3 DNA: TGCGCCACCGGACCTACAGGCCAGAGGGCAGATACG. Translated, it gives CATGPTGQRADT. In full, the CDR3 reads CATGPTGQRADTQYF.

This clone was picked up many times. The sequence runs out 3 residues before the end of the CDR3; the remainder is reconstructed from the germline J gene. The gene calls are TRBV29-1 and TRBJ2-3; 7 bases fit TRBD1. Germline values: CDR1 SQVTM, CDR2 ANQGSEA. V dropped 5 bases and J dropped 7; count of bases not matched to a gene: 12. This CDR3 has 14 residues. Here the CDR3 reads CSVRQGSWEYTQYF. The CDR3 bases that were read are TGCAGCGTTCGACAGGGTTCATGGGAATATACG.

This clone was seen many times. The CDR3 extends 3 residues past the end of the read, so its final part is completed from the germline J gene. J is TRBJ2-3 and V is TRBV5-1; D might be TRBD2 (5 bases). The ends were cut back, 5 bases at V and 2 bases at J, with 12 bases in the middle. The germline V gene has CDR1 SGHRS and CDR2 YFSETQ. The CDR3 consists of 14 residues. CDR3 protein: CASRPGGTTDTQYF. The part of the CDR3 DNA that was read is TGCGCCAGCAGACCAGGAGGTACCACAGATACG. The entire variable domain, with the rest obtained from reference TRBV5-1 and TRBJ2-3, is as follows: KAGVTQTPRYLIKTRGQQVTLSCSPISGHRSVSWYQQTPGQGLQFLFEYFSETQRNKGNFPGRFSGRQFSNSRSEMNVSTLELGDSALYLCASRPGGTTDTQYFGPGTRLTVL.

Comments on this clone: The read is 3 residues too short to cover the CDR3 end, so that end is filled in from the germline J gene. The chain employs TRBV7-2 and TRBJ2-7; 9 bases align to TRBD2. With 0 bases clipped from V and 2 bases from J, the junction kept 8 bases outside the gene matches. From germline, CDR1 is SGHTA and CDR2 FQGNSA. CDR3 length: 17 residues. The CDR3: CASSLAPRLAGAYEQYF. The CDR3 DNA, read in part, is TGTGCCAGCAGCTTAGCCCCGAGGTTAGCGGGGGCCTACGAG.

This clone was observed at least ten times. The read comes to an end 3 residues before the CDR3 does, leaving the germline J gene to fill in the end. The chain is built from TRBV19 and TRBJ1-4; D remains unclear. V was shortened by 3 bases and J by 8 bases, with 13 bases between the two germline ends. The CDR3 runs 14 residues. The germline V gene has CDR1 LNHDA and CDR2 SQIVND (reference sequence). The sequenced CDR3 bases are TGTGCCAGTAGTATGGGCAGAGATAGGGAAAAA. It encodes CASSMGRDREK. The full CDR3 is CASSMGRDREKLFF.

In its sample, this clone is medium-sized (0.01 to 0.1%). Read sequence stops 3 residues before the CDR3 end, and the germline J gene provides the missing end. The chain combines TRBV18 with TRBJ2-2, with 13 bases lining up with TRBD2. The length of the CDR3 is 16 residues. The J segment lost 4 bases and the V segment lost 2 bases, leaving 1 base of the junction unmatched. CDR1 is KGHSH and CDR2 is LQKENI in the germline V gene. CDR3 region: CASSPTSGRGTGELFF. The CDR3 bases that were read are TGTGCCAGCTCACCAACTAGCGGGAGGGGCACCGGGGAG.

This clone was counted at least ten times. The CDR3 end falls 3 residues outside the read, so it is completed with the germline J gene. J is TRBJ1-4 and V is TRBV11-2, with D possibly being TRBD1 (5 bases). The length of the CDR3 is 15 residues. V shed 5 bases and J shed 8 bases, with 18 bases lying between them. Germline V lookup: CDR1 SGHAT, CDR2 FQNNGV. Incomplete CDR3 DNA: TGTGCCAGCAGCCACATTTGGCAGGGTGACGAAAAA. Protein: CASSHIWQGDEK. The whole CDR3 protein is CASSHIWQGDEKLFF.

This clone is judged medium-sized. With the read ending 3 residues before the CDR3 end, the germline J gene is used to fill in that end. This chain connects TRBV20-1 to TRBJ1-4; the match to TRBD1 covers 7 bases. This CDR3 region has 15 residues. The J segment lost 3 bases and the V segment lost 0 bases, leaving 4 bases of the junction unmatched. From germline, CDR1 is DFQATT and CDR2 SNEGSKA (reference sequence). The covered CDR3 bases are TGCAGTGCTAGAGAGACAGGGTGGGCTAATGAAAAA. Protein sequence: CSARETGWANEK. The complete CDR3 protein is CSARETGWANEKLFF.

Details on this clone: This may come from a read error, since a much larger clone is one base off. The missing CDR3 end, 3 residues past where the read stops, is filled in from the germline J gene. The chain combines TRBV19 with TRBJ2-3, with 7 bases lining up with TRBD1. Trimming at V came to 10 bases and at J to 1 base, leaving 17 bases not matched to a gene. The CDR3 runs 17 residues. Looked up from germline, CDR1 is LNHDA and CDR2 is SQIVND (reference sequence). The CDR3 here is CATDRQGAFARTDTQYF. CDR3 bases read: TGTGCCACAGATCGACAGGGCGCTTTTGCTCGCACAGATACG. The complete variable domain, with remaining parts taken from reference TRBV19 and TRBJ2-3, reads DGGITQSPKYLFRKEGQNVTLSCEQNLNHDAMYWYRQDPGQGLRLIYYSQIVNDFQKGDIAEGYSVSREKKESFPLTVTSAQKNPTAFYLCATDRQGAFARTDTQYFGPGTRLTVL.

This clone appeared many times. The observed sequence ends 3 residues before the CDR3 terminus, with the missing tail filled in from the germline J gene. V usage is TRBV6-1 and J usage is TRBJ2-7; 11 bases agree with TRBD1. Germline CDR1 reads MNHNS; CDR2 reads SASEGT. After removal of 4 bases from V and 2 bases from J, the junction contained 1 base not matched to a gene. CDR3 length: 14 residues. The sequenced CDR3 bases are TGTGCCAGCAGTGCGGACAGGGGGCCCTACGAG. Translated, it gives CASSADRGPYE. The complete CDR3 sequence is CASSADRGPYEQYF.

There are many counts of this clone. The missing CDR3 end, 3 residues past where the read stops, is filled in from the germline J gene. This sequence joins TRBV28 and TRBJ1-3, with D possibly TRBD1 on 6 matching bases. The length of the CDR3 is 15 residues. The V gene's germline CDR1 is MDHEN and CDR2 SYDVKM. Trimming removed 6 bases at V and 3 bases at J, with 15 bases between. The CDR3 DNA, read in part, is TGTGCCAGCAGGGCCTCACAGGGTGGTGGAAACACC. It yields the protein CASRASQGGGNT. The full CDR3 is CASRASQGGGNTIYF.

This clone occurred many times. The read stops 3 residues short of the end of the CDR3; the missing end is completed from the germline J gene. V and J are TRBV18 and TRBJ1-5, with 9 nucleotides matching TRBD1. The germline gives CDR1 KGHSH, CDR2 LQKENI. V trimming: 4 bases; J trimming: 2 bases; junction bases outside the gene matches: 3. This CDR3 region has 15 residues. The CDR3 here is CASSRGQGGNQPQHF. CDR3 DNA (partial): TGTGCCAGCTCACGGGGACAGGGCGGCAATCAGCCC.

This clone has ten or more counts. The CDR3 is cut off 3 residues early in the read; its end comes from the germline J gene. The chain links TRBV15 to TRBJ2-5; tentative D call: TRBD1 (5 bases). Per germline, CDR1 LNHNV and CDR2 YYDKDF (reference sequence). Deletions cut 3 bases from V and 4 bases from J, with 9 bases between. The CDR3 length is 13 residues. The CDR3 here is CATSSQGGETQYF. The covered CDR3 bases are TGTGCCACCAGCAGTCAGGGTGGAGAGACC.

The sample holds many counts of this clone. From the germline J gene comes the end of the CDR3, since the read stops 3 residues before it. This chain links TRBV29-1 with TRBJ2-3, with 10 bases lining up with TRBD2. V lost 7 bases to trimming and J lost 3 bases; unmatched junction nucleotides: 1. The length of the CDR3 is 12 residues. CDR1 and CDR2 (germline): SQVTM, ANQGSEA. Here the CDR3 reads CSATSGTDTQYF. CDR3 DNA, as far as it was read: TGCAGCGCGACTAGCGGGACAGATACG.

In its sample, this clone was seen many times. With the read ending 3 residues before the CDR3 end, the germline J gene is used to fill in that end. The rearrangement uses TRBV30 and TRBJ2-1; a possible D gene is TRBD2 (5 bases). The CDR3 runs 11 residues. V was cut by 4 bases and J by 6 bases, with 7 bases left in between. Germline V gene data show CDR1 as GTSNPN and CDR2 as SVGIG (reference sequence). CDR3 DNA, as far as it was read: TGTGCCTGGACGCGGGTCAATGAG. Amino acid sequence: CAWTRVNE. The full CDR3 sequence reads CAWTRVNEQFF.

This clone was seen more than once but under ten times. This may stem from a read error, because a much larger clone lies one nucleotide away. The read is 3 residues too short to cover the CDR3 end, so that end is filled in from the germline J gene. The rearrangement joins TRBV2 to TRBJ1-4; TRBD1 is a possible D gene (6 bases). The CDR3 length is 15 residues. V dropped 5 bases and J dropped 8 bases, with 18 bases sitting between them. CDR1 is SNHLY and CDR2 is FYNNEI in the germline V gene. The covered CDR3 bases are TGTGCCAGCAGTCCACTACAGGGCCCAAAGGAAAAA. Its protein product is CASSPLQGPKEK. The CDR3 as a whole reads CASSPLQGPKEKLFF.

This clone occurred many times. The CDR3 is cut off 3 residues early in the read; its end comes from the germline J gene. The chain uses TRBV19 and TRBJ1-1, with D possibly TRBD1 on 5 matching bases. V gave up 1 base and J gave up 0 bases, with 9 bases separating them. Germline-derived CDR1 and CDR2 are LNHDA and SQIVND (reference sequence). The length of the CDR3 is 15 residues. The DNA read from the CDR3 is TGTGCCAGTAGTATAGGACAGATCATGAACACTGAA. This translates into CASSIGQIMNTE. The complete CDR3 sequence is CASSIGQIMNTEAFF.

This clone was seen ten or more times. Read sequence stops 3 residues before the CDR3 end, and the germline J gene provides the missing end. The J gene is TRBJ1-2, the V gene TRBV6-2 or TRBV6-3; D might be TRBD1 (5 bases). The germline V gene has CDR1 MNHEY and CDR2 SVGEGT. This CDR3 is built from 16 residues. V lost 0 bases and J 4 bases, leaving 15 bases between the germline ends. The CDR3 loop is CASSYSSGHGGYGYTF. The covered CDR3 bases are TGTGCCAGCAGTTACTCGTCAGGCCACGGGGGCTATGGC.

This clone rates as medium-sized (0.01 to 0.1%). The read ends 3 residues early relative to the CDR3; the germline J gene fills the gap. The V call is TRBV9, the J call TRBJ2-3; D is ambiguous. Deletions cut 3 bases from V and 1 base from J, with 15 bases between. The CDR3 sequence is 16 residues long. Germline V CDR1 and CDR2: SGDLS, YYNGEE. The DNA read from the CDR3 is TGTGCCAGCAGCGCTACATCTTCAGGAGGCACAGATACG. It translates to CASSATSSGGTDT. The full CDR3 sequence reads CASSATSSGGTDTQYF.

The sample holds many counts of this clone. The missing CDR3 end, 3 residues past where the read stops, is filled in from the germline J gene. The chain links TRBV19 to TRBJ2-3; D remains ambiguous. V gave up 6 bases and J gave up 0 bases, with 10 bases separating them. Germline lookup yields CDR1 LNHDA and CDR2 SQIVND (reference sequence). The length of the CDR3 is 14 residues. CDR3 in amino acids: CASRRQTSTDTQYF. The covered CDR3 bases are TGTGCCAGTAGGAGGCAGACAAGCACAGATACG.

This clone was detected many times. The read ends 3 residues before the CDR3 terminus; that terminus is restored from the germline J gene. The chain has TRBV2 and TRBJ2-1; TRBD1 might be the D (6 bases). The V gene's germline CDR1 is SNHLY and CDR2 FYNNEI. V lost 8 bases to trimming and J lost 5 bases, with 16 bases between them. The CDR3 spans 14 residues. Incomplete CDR3 DNA: TGTGCCAGCTTATACAGGGAAGGCAACAATGAG. It codes for CASLYREGNNE. The complete CDR3 sequence is CASLYREGNNEQFF.

Many counts were recorded for this clone. The read terminates 3 residues before the CDR3 end, so the remaining end is supplied by the germline J gene. The chain recombines TRBV7-8 with TRBJ2-3, with TRBD2 matching 8 bases. CDR1 and CDR2 (germline): SGHVS, FQNEAQ. The CDR3 length is 16 residues. V gave up 2 bases and J gave up 2 bases; unmatched junction bases: 6. CDR3 sequence reads: CASSLMVGLATDTQYF. Incomplete CDR3 DNA: TGTGCCAGCAGCTTAATGGTAGGACTAGCCACAGATACG. The full variable domain, completed using reference TRBV7-8 and TRBJ2-3, is GAGVSQSPRYKVAKRGQDVALRCDPISGHVSLFWYQQALGQGPEFLTYFQNEAQLDKSGLPSDRFFAERPEGSVSTLKIQRTQQEDSAVYLCASSLMVGLATDTQYFGPGTRLTVL.

This clone was recorded at least ten times. The CDR3 goes on 3 residues after the read ends, and that part is filled in from the germline J gene. This rearrangement joins TRBV7-8 to TRBJ1-5, with D possibly matching TRBD1 (6 bases). V lost 5 bases and J 4 bases, leaving 15 bases between the germline ends. Germline V gene lookup returns CDR1 SGHVS and CDR2 FQNEAQ. This CDR3 contains 15 residues. Incomplete CDR3 DNA: TGTGCCAGCAGCCCCGGGGGGACAACGAATCAGCCC. It codes for CASSPGGTTNQP. The entire CDR3 sequence reads CASSPGGTTNQPQHF.

This clone was found a few times. The CDR3 end falls 3 residues outside the read, so it is completed with the germline J gene. This rearrangement joins TRBV6-1 to TRBJ2-2; 7 nucleotides line up with TRBD2. The germline V gene has CDR1 MNHNS and CDR2 SASEGT. V lost 4 bases, J lost 6 bases, and 5 bases stayed unmatched. The CDR3 is 14 amino acids. The sequenced part of the CDR3 DNA is TGTGCCAGCAGTGGAGCCGCGGGGGCCGGGGAG. It codes for CASSGAAGAGE. The full CDR3 sequence reads CASSGAAGAGELFF.

This clone was picked up many times. The CDR3 goes on 3 residues after the read ends, and that part is filled in from the germline J gene. The V and J genes are TRBV7-2 and TRBJ2-7; D possibly corresponds to TRBD2 (5 bases). CDR3 length: 14 residues. V lost 1 base and J 3 bases, leaving 10 bases between the germline ends. The germline V gene has CDR1 SGHTA and CDR2 FQGNSA. The sequenced CDR3 bases are TGTGCCAGCAGCTTAGACCCCACTAGCTACGAG. Encoded protein: CASSLDPTSYE. The full CDR3 protein is CASSLDPTSYEQYF.

This clone appeared many times. The DNA ends 3 residues before the CDR3 does, and the rest of the CDR3 is filled in from the germline J gene. This rearrangement joins TRBV5-1 to TRBJ2-2, with TRBD1 matching 7 bases. Germline V gives CDR1 SGHRS, CDR2 YFSETQ. This CDR3 contains 15 residues. After removal of 4 bases from V and 1 base from J, the junction contained 4 bases not matched to a gene. CDR3 DNA, as far as it was read: TGCGCCAGCAGCCTCGGACAGGTGAACACCGGGGAG. As protein: CASSLGQVNTGE. The complete CDR3 protein is CASSLGQVNTGELFF.